These 10 T cell receptor beta chains originate from one sample sequenced in a study of monozygotic twins with inflammatory bowel disease. Following a re-call of the 5' RACE reads, TCRdb has one entry per CDR3 protein and lacks DNA. Its table records about 160,000 distinct CDR3 sequences. Sequencing input: blood. The receptors shown here come from a human donor with ulcerative colitis or Crohn's disease, or a healthy co-twin of an affected twin (not recorded which).

The chain couples TRBV29-1 to TRBJ2-3; with no DNA, the TCRdb D assignment of TRBD1 cannot be verified. The length of the CDR3 is 16 residues. CDR1 and CDR2 (germline): SQVTM, ANQGSEA. CDR3 in amino acids: CSERSWGGPSTDTQYF.

This chain joins TRBV11-2 and TRBJ2-1; TCRdb selects TRBD2, and the lack of DNA leaves this call unchecked. Per the germline V gene, CDR1 is SGHAT and CDR2 is FQNNGV. There are 19 residues in the CDR3. This CDR3 is CASSSPGTSGVMSYNEQFF.

The genes are TRBV7-3 and TRBJ2-2; TCRdb's D call of TRBD1 is untestable without DNA. CDR1 and CDR2 from the germline V gene are SGHTA and FQGTGA. The CDR3 consists of 15 residues. This CDR3 is CASSPRTAYTGELFF.

The chain is built from TRBV24-1 and TRBJ2-1; without DNA, the TCRdb call of TRBD1 cannot be checked. CDR1 and CDR2 (germline): KGHDR, SFDVKD. CDR3 length: 19 amino acids. The CDR3 reads CATTPGQPIQTSSYNEQFF.

V and J are TRBV3-1 and TRBJ2-1; TCRdb lists TRBD2, though no DNA is available to test this call. Germline lookup yields CDR1 LGHDT and CDR2 YNNKEL (reference sequence). This CDR3 region has 16 residues. CDR3 sequence: CASSRRGTGGYNEQFF.

This rearrangement joins TRBV12-3 or TRBV12-4 to TRBJ2-5. The CDR3 totals 14 residues. This chain's CDR3 is CASSLRRIQETQYF.

The J gene is TRBJ2-7, the V gene TRBV28; the TRBD1 assignment by TCRdb is unverifiable without DNA. From germline, CDR1 is MDHEN and CDR2 SYDVKM. This CDR3 is 14 amino acids long. Here the CDR3 reads CASSLWAQGYEQYF.

This chain uses TRBV28 with TRBJ2-4; TCRdb proposes TRBD1, but this gene call is untestable without DNA. Germline V gene data show CDR1 as MDHEN and CDR2 as SYDVKM. The CDR3 totals 15 residues. CDR3 loop: CASTPWEGLANIQYF.

The chain uses TRBV20-1 and TRBJ1-5; TCRdb's D gene call, TRBD1, goes unchecked for lack of DNA. Germline V gene data show CDR1 as DFQATT and CDR2 as SNEGSKA (reference sequence). The CDR3 totals 18 residues. CDR3 sequence: CSARRPFRDTTSNQPQHF.

V gene TRBV20-1 combines with J gene TRBJ2-3; TCRdb calls TRBD1, which cannot be checked without DNA. The V gene's germline CDR1 is DFQATT and CDR2 SNEGSKA (reference sequence). The CDR3 runs to 16 residues. The CDR3 protein is CSALTPGERGTDTQYF.